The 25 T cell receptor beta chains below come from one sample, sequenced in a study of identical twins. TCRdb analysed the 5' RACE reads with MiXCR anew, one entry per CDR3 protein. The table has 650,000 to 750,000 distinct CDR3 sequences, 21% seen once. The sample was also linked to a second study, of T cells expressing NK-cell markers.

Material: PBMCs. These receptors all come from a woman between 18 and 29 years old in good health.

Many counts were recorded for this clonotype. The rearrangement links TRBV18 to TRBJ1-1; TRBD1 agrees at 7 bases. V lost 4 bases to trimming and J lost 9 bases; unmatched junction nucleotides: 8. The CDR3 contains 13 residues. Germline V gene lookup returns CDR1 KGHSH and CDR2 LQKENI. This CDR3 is CASSQSQGEKAFF. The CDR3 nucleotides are TGTGCCAGCTCACAATCGCAGGGGGAGAAAGCTTTCTTT. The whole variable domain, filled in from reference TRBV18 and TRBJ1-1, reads NAGVMQNPRHLVRRRGQEARLRCSPMKGHSHVYWYRQLPEEGLKFMVYLQKENIIDESGMPKERFSAEFPKEGPSILRIQQVVRGDSAAYFCASSQSQGEKAFFGQGTRLTVV.

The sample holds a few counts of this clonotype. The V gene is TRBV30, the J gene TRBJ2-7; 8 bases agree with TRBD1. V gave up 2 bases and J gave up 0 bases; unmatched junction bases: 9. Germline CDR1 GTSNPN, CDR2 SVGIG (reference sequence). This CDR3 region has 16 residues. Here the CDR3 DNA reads TGTGCCTGGAGTAATCTCCCGGGACAGGCCTCCTACGAGCAGTACTTC. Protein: CAWSNLPGQASYEQYF.

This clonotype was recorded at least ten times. DNA for the CDR3: TGCAGCGTTGAACCCCCCGGGGTAGCGGGAGGCAGTGAGCAGTTCTTC. Its translation is CSVEPPGVAGGSEQFF. The chain joins TRBV29-1 to TRBJ2-1; 10 nucleotides agree with TRBD2. Germline CDR1 reads SQVTM; CDR2 reads ANQGSEA. The CDR3 runs to 16 residues. V shed 2 bases, J shed 9 bases, and the junction held 13 bases outside the gene matches.

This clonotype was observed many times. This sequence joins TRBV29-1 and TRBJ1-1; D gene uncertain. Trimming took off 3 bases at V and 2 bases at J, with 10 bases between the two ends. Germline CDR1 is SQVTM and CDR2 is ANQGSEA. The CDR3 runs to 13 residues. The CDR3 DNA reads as TGCAGCGTTGATCGCGGAATAAACACTGAAGCTTTCTTT. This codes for CSVDRGINTEAFF.

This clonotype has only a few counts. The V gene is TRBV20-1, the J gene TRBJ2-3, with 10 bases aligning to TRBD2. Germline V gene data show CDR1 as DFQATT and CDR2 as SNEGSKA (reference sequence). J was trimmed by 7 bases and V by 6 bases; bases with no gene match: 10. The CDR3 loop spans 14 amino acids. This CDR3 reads CSAVGTSEGNTQYF. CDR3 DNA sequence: TGCAGTGCGGTCGGGACTAGCGAGGGGAATACGCAGTATTTT.

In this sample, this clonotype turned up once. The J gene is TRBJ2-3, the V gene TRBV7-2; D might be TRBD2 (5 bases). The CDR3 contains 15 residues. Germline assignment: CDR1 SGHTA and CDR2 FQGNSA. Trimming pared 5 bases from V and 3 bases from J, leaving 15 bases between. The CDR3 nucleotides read TGTGCCAGCAGCCCGCCCCCGGGAAAGACAGATACGCAGTATTTT. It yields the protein CASSPPPGKTDTQYF. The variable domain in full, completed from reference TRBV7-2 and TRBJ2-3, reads GAGVSQSPSNKVTEKGKDVELRCDPISGHTALYWYRQSLGQGLEFLIYFQGNSAPDKSGLPSDRFSAERTGGSVSTLTIQRTQQEDSAVYLCASSPPPGKTDTQYFGPGTRLTVL.

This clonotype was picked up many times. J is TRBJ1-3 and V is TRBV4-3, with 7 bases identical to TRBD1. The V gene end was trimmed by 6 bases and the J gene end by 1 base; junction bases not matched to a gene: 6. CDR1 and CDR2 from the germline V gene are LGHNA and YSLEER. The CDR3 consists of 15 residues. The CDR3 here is CASRTDRASGNTIYF. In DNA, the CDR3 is TGCGCCAGCAGAACTGACAGGGCGTCTGGAAACACCATATATTTT.

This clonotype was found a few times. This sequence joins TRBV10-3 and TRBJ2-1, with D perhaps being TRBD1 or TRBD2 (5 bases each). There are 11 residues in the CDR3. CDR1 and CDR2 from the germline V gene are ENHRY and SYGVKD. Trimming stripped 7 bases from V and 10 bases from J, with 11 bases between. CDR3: CAINSGTEQFF. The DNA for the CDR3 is TGTGCCATCAATTCCGGGACGGAGCAGTTCTTC.

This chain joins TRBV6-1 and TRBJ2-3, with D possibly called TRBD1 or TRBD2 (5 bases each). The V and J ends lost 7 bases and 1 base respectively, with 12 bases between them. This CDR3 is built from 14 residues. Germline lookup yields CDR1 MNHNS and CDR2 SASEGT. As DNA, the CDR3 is TGTGCCAGCACCGTCGGGGACCGCACAGATACGCAGTATTTT. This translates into CASTVGDRTDTQYF.

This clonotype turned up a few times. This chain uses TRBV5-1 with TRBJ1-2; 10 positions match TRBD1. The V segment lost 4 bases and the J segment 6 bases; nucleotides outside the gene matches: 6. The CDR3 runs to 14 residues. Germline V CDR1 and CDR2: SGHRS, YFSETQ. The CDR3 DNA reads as TGCGCCAGCAGCCGGGACAGGGGCGAACATGGCTACACCTTC. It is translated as CASSRDRGEHGYTF.

The CDR3 sequence: CAWRRKNTQYF. DNA for the CDR3: TGTGCCTGGAGGAGGAAAAATACGCAGTATTTT. V gene TRBV30 combines with J gene TRBJ2-3; D is unresolved. From germline, CDR1 is GTSNPN and CDR2 SVGIG (reference sequence). The CDR3 covers 11 residues. The V and J ends lost 3 bases and 7 bases respectively, with 8 bases between them. Using reference TRBV30 and TRBJ2-3 for the parts outside the CDR3, the full variable domain is SQTIHQWPATLVQPVGSPLSLECTVEGTSNPNLYWYRQAAGRGLQLLFYSVGIGQISSEVPQNLSASRPQDRQFILSSKKLLLSDSGFYLCAWRRKNTQYFGPGTRLTVL.

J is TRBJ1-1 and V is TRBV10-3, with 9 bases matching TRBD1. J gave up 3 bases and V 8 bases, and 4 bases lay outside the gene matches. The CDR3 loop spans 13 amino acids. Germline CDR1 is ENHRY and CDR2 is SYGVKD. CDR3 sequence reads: CAIVRQGDTEAFF. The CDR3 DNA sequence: TGTGCCATCGTGAGACAGGGGGACACTGAAGCTTTCTTT.

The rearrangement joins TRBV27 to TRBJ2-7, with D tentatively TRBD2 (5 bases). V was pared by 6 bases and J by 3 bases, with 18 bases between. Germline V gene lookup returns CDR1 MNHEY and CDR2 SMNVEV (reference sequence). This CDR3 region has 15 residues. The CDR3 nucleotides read TGTGCCAGCAGCTCAAGCGGTCACCGCGACTACGAGCAGTACTTC. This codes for CASSSSGHRDYEQYF.

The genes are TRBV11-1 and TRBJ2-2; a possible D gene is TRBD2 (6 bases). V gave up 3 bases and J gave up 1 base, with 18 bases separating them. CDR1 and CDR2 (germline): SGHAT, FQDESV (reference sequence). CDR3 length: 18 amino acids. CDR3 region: CASSLTSLVRRNTGELFF. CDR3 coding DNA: TGTGCCAGCAGCTTGACTAGTTTGGTCCGCAGGAACACCGGGGAGCTGTTTTTT.

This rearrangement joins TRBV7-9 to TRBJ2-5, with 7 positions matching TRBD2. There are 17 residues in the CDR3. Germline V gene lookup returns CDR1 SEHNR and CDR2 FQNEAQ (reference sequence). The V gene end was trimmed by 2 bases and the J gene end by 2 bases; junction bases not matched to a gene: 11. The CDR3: CASSLTYRASGQETQYF. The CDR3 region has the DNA TGTGCCAGCAGCTTAACCTATAGGGCTAGCGGACAAGAGACCCAGTACTTC.

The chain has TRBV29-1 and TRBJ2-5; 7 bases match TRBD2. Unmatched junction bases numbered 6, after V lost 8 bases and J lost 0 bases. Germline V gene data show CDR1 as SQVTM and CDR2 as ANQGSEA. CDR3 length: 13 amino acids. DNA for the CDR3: TGCAGCCTGGAGCGGGGAAACCAAGAGACCCAGTACTTC. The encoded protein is CSLERGNQETQYF.

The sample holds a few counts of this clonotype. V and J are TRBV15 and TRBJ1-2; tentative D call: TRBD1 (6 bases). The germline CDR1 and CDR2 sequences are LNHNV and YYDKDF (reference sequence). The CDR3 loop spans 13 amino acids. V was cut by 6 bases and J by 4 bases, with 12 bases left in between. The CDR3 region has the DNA TGTGCCACCAGTTTTGACAGGACCTATGGCTACACCTTC. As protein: CATSFDRTYGYTF.

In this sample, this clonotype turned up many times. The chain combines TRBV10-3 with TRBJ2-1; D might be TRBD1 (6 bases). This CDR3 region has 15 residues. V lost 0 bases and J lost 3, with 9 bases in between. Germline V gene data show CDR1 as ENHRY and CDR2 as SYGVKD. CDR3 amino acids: CAISESRTDYNEQFF. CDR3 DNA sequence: TGTGCCATCAGTGAGTCACGGACAGACTACAATGAGCAGTTCTTC.

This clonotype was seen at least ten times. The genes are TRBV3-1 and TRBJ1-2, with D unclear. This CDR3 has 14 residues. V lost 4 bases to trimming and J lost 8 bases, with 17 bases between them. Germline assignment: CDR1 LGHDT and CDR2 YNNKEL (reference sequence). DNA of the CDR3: TGTGCCAGCAGCCTACCGTCCACAGTGGGGGGCTACACCTTC. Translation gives CASSLPSTVGGYTF.

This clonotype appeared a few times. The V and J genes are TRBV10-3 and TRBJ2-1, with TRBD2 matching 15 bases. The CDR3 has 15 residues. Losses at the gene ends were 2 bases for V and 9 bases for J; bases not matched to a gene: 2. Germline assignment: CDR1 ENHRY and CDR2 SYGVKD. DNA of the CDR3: TGTGCCATCAGTGAGGGACTAGCGGGAGGGCCTGAGCAGTTCTTC. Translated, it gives CAISEGLAGGPEQFF.

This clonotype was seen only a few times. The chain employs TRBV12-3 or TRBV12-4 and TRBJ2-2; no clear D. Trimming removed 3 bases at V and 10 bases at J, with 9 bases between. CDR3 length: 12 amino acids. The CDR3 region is CASSFPESELFF. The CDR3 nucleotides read TGTGCCAGCAGTTTCCCAGAGTCGGAGCTGTTTTTT.

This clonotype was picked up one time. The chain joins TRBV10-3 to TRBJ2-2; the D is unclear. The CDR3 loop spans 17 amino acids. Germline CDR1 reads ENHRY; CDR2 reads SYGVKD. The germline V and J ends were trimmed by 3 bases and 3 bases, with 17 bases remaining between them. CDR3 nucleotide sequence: TGTGCCATCAGTGATACTCAGGTCAGACCTTACACCGGGGAGCTGTTTTTT. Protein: CAISDTQVRPYTGELFF.

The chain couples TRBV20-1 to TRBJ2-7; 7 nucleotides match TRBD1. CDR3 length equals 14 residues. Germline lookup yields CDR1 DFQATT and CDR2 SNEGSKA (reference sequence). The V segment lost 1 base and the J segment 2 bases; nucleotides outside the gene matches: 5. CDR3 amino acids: CSARASGTAYEQYF. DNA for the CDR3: TGCAGTGCTAGAGCCTCCGGGACAGCCTACGAGCAGTACTTC.

The DNA for the CDR3 is TGTGCCAGCAGTTGGCGGAATCCCCCCTGGAAAGCTTTCTTT. Protein: CASSWRNPPWKAFF. The chain has TRBV12-3 or TRBV12-4 and TRBJ1-1, with unresolved D. V was pared by 4 bases and J by 9 bases, with 18 bases between. CDR3 size: 14 residues.

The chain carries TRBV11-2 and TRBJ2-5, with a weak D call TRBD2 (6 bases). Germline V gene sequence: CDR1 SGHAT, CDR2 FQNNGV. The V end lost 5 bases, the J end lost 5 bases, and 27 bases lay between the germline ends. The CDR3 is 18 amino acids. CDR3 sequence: CASSPADIAGRVGETQYF. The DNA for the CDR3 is TGTGCCAGCAGCCCTGCAGACATCGCGGGACGGGTCGGGGAGACCCAGTACTTC.